This record looks at one T cell receptor beta chain sequence and its context. What it recognizes is unknown. TCRdb reprocessed the 5' RACE reads with MiXCR, giving one entry per CDR3 protein. This sample has about 530,000 distinct CDR3 sequences, with about 16% found just once. This entry comes from a study of identical twins. The CDR3 has 16 residues. Findings of the study overall: Twins' excess sharing was less marked for out-of-frame beta sequences.

These sequences were also reported in another study, on yellow fever vaccine responses in identical twins. This second study notes: Convergence reportedly seemed to mark part of the twins' vaccine T cell response, with personalization marking the rest.

The origin of this receptor is a woman younger than 30 in good health. The sequencing input was CD4+ T cells sorted from blood. This chain uses TRBV21-1 with TRBJ2-5; the listed D gene, TRBD1, was not tested against the DNA. TRBV21-1 represents a pseudogene. The CDR3 nucleotides read TGTGCCAGCAGCAACCCCGGGGGCGGCCCTAAAGAGACCCAGTACTTC. This sequence encodes CASSNPGGGPKETQYF.